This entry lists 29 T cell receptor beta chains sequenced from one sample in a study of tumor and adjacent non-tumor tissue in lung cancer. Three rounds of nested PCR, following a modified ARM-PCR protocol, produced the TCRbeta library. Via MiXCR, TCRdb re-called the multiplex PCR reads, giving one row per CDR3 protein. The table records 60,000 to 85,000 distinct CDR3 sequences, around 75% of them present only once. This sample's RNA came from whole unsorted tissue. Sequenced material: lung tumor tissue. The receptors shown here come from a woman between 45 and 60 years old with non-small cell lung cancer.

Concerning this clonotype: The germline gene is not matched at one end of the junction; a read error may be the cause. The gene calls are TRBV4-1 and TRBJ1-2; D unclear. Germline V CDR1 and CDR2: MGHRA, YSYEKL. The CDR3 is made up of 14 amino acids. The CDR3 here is CVSSQPDSIHGYTF. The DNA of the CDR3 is TGCGTCAGCAGCCAACCAGACTCGATACATGGCTACACTTTC.

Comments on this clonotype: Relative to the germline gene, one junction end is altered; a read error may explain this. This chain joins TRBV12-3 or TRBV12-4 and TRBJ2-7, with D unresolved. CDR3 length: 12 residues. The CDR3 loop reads CASSRHLGEQYF. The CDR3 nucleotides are TGTGCTAGCAGTCGACACCTTGGGGAGCAGTACTTC.

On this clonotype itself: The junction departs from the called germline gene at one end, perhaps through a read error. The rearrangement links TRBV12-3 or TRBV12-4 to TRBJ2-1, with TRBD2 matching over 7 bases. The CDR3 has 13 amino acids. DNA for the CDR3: TGTGCCAGCAGTTTAGGTGGGGACTATGAGCAGCTCTTC. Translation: CASSLGGDYEQLF.

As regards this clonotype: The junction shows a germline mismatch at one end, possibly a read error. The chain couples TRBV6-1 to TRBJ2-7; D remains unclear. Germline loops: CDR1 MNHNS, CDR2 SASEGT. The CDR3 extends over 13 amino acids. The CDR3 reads CASSEGRHYEQYF. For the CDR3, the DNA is TGTGCCAGCAGTGAGGGCAGACACTACGAACAGTACTTC.

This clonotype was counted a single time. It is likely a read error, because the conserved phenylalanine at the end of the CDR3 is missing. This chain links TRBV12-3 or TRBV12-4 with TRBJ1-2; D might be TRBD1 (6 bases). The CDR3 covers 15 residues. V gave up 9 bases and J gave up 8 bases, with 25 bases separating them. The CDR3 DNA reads TGTGCCAGTAGAGCATCCGGGACACCCTTGGGAGGCTACACCTCC. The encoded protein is CASRASGTPLGGYTS.

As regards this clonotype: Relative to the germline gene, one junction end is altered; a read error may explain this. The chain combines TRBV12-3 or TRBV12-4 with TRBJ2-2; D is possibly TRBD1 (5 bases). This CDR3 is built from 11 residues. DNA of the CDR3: TGTACCAGCAGTTTCCCCAGGGATTTGTTTTTT. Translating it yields CTSSFPRDLFF.

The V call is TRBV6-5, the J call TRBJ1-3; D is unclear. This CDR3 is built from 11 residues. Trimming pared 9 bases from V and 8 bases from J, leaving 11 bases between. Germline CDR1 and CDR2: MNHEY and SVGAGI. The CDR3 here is CASSSGYTIYF. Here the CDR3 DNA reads TGTGCCAGTTCGTCCGGATACACCATATATTTT.

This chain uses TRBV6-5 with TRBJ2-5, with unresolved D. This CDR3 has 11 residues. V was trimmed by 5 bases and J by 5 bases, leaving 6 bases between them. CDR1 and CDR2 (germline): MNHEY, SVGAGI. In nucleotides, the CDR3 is TGTGCCAGCAGTCTCTACGAGACCCAGTACTTC. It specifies CASSLYETQYF.

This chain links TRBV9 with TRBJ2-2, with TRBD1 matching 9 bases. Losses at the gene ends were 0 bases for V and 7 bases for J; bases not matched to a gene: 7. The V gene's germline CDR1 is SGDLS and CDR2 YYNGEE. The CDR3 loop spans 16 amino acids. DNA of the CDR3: TGTGCCAGCAGCGTAGGTGGGGACAGGGTTATCGGGGAGCTGTTTTTT. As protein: CASSVGGDRVIGELFF. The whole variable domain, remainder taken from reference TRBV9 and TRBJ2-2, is DSGVTQTPKHLITATGQRVTLRCSPRSGDLSVYWYQQSLDQGLQFLIQYYNGEERAKGNILERFSAQQFPDLHSELNLSSLELGDSALYFCASSVGGDRVIGELFFGEGSRLTVL.

CDR3 bases: TGTGCCAGCAGTGCCTCCCGTCTCAATCAGTGCCAGCATTTT. Protein product: CASSASRLNQCQHF. The chain joins TRBV6-1 to TRBJ1-5; D uncertain. Germline V CDR1 and CDR2: MNHNS, SASEGT. V lost 4 bases to trimming and J lost 12 bases, with 19 bases between them. This CDR3 comprises 14 residues.

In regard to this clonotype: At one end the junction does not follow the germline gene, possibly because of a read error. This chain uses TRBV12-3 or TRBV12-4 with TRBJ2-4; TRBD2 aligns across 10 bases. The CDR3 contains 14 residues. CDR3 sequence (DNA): TGTACCAGCAGCGGAGGACTAGCGGAAAACAGTCAGTACTTC. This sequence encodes CTSSGGLAENSQYF.

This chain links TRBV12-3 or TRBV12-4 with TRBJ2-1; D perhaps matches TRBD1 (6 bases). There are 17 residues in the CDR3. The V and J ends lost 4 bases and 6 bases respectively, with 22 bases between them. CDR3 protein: CASSSGTSFRVINEQFF. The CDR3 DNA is TGTGCCAGCAGTTCCGGGACATCCTTTAGGGTCATCAATGAGCAGTTCTTC.

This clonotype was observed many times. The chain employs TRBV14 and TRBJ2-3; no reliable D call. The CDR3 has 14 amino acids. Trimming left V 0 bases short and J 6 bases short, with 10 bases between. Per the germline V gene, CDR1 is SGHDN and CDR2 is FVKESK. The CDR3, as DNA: TGTGCCAGCAGCCAAGATTACCCGGTCGATACGCAGTATTTT. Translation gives CASSQDYPVDTQYF.

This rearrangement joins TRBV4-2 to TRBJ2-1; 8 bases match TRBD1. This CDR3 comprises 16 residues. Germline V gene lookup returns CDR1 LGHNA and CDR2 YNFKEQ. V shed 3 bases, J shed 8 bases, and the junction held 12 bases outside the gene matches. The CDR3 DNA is TGTGCCAGCAGCCAGGAATGGGGACAGGACGGGGATGAGCAGTTCTTC. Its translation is CASSQEWGQDGDEQFF.

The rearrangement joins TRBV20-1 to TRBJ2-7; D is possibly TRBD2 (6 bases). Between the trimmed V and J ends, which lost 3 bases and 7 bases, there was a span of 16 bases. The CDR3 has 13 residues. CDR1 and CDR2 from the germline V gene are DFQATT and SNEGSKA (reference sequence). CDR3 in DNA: TGCAGTGCTAGCCCGCGGGGCTCCCAAGAGCAGTACTTC. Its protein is CSASPRGSQEQYF.

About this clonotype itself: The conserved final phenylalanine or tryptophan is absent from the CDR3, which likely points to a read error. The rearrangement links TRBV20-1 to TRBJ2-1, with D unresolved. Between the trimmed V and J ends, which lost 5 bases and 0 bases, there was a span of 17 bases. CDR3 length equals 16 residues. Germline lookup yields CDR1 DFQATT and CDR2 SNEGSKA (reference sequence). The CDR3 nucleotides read TGCAGTGCTCCCAGTGGGCGTTCGAGCTCCTACAATGAGCAGTTCTTA. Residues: CSAPSGRSSSYNEQFL.

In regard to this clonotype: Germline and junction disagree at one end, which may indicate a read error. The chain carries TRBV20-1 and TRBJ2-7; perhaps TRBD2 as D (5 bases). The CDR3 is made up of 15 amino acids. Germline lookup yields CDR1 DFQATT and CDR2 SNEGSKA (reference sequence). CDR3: CSARASVGALYEQYF. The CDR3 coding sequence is TGTAGTGCTAGGGCCTCAGTGGGAGCTTTATACGAGCAGTACTTC.

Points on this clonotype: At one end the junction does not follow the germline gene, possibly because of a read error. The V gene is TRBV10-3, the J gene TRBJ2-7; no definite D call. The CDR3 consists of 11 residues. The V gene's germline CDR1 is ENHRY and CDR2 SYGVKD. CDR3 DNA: TGTGCCATCAGCGAAGGCTACGAGGAGTACTTC. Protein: CAISEGYEEYF.

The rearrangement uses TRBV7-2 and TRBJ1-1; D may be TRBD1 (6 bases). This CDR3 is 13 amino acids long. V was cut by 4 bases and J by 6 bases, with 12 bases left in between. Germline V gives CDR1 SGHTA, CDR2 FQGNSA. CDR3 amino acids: CASSSYGGPEAFF. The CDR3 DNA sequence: TGTGCCAGCAGCTCGTACGGGGGGCCTGAAGCTTTCTTT. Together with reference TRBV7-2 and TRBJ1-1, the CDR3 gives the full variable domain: GAGVSQSPSNKVTEKGKDVELRCDPISGHTALYWYRQSLGQGLEFLIYFQGNSAPDKSGLPSDRFSAERTGGSVSTLTIQRTQQEDSAVYLCASSSYGGPEAFFGQGTRLTVV.

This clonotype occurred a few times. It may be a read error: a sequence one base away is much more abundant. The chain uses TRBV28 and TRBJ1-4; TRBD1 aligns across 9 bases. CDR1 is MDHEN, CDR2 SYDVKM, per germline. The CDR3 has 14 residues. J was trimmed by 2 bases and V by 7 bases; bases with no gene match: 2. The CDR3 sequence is CASKGQGTNEKLFF. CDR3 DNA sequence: TGTGCCAGCAAAGGACAGGGGACTAATGAAAAACTGTTTTTT.

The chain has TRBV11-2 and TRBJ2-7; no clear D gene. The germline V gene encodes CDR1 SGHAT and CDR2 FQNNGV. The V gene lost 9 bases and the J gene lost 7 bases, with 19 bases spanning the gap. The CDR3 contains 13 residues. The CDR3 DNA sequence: TGTGCCAGGAGACCAGCAGGAGCTGATGAGCAGTACTTC. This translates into CARRPAGADEQYF. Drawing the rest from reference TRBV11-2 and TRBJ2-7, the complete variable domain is EAGVAQSPRYKIIEKRQSVAFWCNPISGHATLYWYQQILGQGPKLLIQFQNNGVVDDSQLPKDRFSAERLKGVDSTLKIQPAKLEDSAVYLCARRPAGADEQYFGPGTRLTVT.

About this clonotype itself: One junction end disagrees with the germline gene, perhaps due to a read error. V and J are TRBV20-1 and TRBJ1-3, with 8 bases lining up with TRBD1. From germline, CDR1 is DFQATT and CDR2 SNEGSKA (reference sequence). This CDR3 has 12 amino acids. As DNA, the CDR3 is TGCAGTTATCGGACAGGGCAAAACAGCATATATTTT. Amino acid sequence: CSYRTGQNSIYF.

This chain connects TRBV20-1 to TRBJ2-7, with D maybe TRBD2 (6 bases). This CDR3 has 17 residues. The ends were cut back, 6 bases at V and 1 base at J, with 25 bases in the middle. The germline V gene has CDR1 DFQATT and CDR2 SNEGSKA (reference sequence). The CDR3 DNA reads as TGCAGTGCATCAGGGTGGGTAACTGGAGGGTTTTCCTACGAGCAGTACTTC. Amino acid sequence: CSASGWVTGGFSYEQYF.

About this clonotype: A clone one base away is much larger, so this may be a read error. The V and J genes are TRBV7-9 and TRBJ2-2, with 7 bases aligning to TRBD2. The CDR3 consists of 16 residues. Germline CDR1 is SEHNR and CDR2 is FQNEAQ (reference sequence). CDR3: CANSTAGLKVTGELFF. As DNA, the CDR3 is TGTGCCAACAGCACCGCGGGACTAAAGGTGACCGGGGAGCTGTTTTTT.

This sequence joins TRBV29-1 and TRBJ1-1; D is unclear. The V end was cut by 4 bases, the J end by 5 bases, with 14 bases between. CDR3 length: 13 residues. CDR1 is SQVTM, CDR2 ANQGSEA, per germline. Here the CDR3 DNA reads TGCAGCGTTGGAGAGGTGGCAGGAACTGAAGCTTTCTTT. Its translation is CSVGEVAGTEAFF.

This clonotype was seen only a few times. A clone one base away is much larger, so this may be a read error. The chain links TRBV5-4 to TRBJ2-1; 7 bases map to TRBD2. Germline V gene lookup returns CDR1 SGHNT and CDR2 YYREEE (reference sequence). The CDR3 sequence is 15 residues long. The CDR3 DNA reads TGTGCCAGCAGCACCCCCACTAGCGAGGCCAATAAGCAGTTCTTC. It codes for CASSTPTSEANKQFF.

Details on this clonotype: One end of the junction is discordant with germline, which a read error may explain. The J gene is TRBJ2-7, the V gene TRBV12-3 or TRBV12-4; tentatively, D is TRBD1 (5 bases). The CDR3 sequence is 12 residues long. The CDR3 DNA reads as TGTGTCAGCAGTCGACAGCTTAGGGAGCAGTACTTC. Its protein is CVSSRQLREQYF.

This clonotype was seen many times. CDR3 nucleotides: TGTGCCAGCAGTTTATTAAGATACGAGCAGTACTTC. This gives the protein CASSLLRYEQYF. The chain employs TRBV28 and TRBJ2-7; D ambiguous. This CDR3 is built from 12 residues. V was trimmed by 1 base and J by 4 bases, leaving 5 bases between them. Germline V gene sequence: CDR1 MDHEN, CDR2 SYDVKM. The full variable domain, rest sourced from reference TRBV28 and TRBJ2-7, is DVKVTQSSRYLVKRTGEKVFLECVQDMDHENMFWYRQDPGLGLRLIYFSYDVKMKEKGDIPEGYSVSREKKERFSLILESASTNQTSMYLCASSLLRYEQYFGPGTRLTVT.

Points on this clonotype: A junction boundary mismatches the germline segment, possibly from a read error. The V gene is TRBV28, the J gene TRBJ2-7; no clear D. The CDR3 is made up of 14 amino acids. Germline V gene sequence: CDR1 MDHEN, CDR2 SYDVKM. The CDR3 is CAGSLIQNSYERYF. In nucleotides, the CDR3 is TGTGCAGGCAGTTTGATCCAGAACTCCTACGAGCGGTACTTC.